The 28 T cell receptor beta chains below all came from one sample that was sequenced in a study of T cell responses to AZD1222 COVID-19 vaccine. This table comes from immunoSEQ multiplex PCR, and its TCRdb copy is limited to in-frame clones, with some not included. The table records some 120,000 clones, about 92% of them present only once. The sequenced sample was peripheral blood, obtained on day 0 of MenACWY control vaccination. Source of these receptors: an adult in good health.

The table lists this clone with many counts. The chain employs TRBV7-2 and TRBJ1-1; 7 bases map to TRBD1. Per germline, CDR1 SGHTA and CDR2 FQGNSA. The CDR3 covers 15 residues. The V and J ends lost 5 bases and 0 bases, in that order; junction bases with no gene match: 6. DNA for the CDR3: TGTGCCAGCAGCCCGAGACAGGGCGTGAACACTGAAGCTTTCTTT. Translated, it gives CASSPRQGVNTEAFF.

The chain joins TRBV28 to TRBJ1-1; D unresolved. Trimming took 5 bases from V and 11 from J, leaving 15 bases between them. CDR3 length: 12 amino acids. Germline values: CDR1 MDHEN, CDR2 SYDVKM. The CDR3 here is CASSKNRGGAFF. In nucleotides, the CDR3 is TGTGCCAGCAGTAAAAACCGAGGCGGGGCTTTCTTT.

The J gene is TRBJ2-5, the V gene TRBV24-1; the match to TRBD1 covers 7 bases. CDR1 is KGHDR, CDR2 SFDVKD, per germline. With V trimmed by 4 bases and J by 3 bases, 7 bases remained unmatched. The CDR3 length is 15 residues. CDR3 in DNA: TGTGCCACCAGTGAATTCCGGGACAGTAAAGAGACCCAGTACTTC. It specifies CATSEFRDSKETQYF.

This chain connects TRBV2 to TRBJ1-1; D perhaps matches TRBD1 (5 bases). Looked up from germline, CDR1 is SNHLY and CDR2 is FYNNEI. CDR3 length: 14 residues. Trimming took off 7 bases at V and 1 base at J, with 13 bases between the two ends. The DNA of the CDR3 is TGTGCCAGCAAGGGGTGGGTGGCGAACACTGAAGCTTTCTTT. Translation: CASKGWVANTEAFF.

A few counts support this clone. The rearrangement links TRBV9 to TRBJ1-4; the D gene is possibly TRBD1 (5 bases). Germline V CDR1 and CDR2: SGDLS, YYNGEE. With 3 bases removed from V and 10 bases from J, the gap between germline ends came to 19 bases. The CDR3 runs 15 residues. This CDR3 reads CASSGQLGGWGKLFF. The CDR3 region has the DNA TGTGCCAGCAGCGGCCAGTTGGGGGGATGGGGAAAACTGTTTTTT.

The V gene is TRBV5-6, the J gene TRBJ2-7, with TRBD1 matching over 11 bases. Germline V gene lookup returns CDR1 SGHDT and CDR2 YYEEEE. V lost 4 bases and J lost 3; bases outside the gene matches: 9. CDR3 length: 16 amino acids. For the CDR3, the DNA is TGTGCCAGCAGCCGCTGGGGGACAGGGGGTCTCTACGAGCAGTACGTC. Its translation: CASSRWGTGGLYEQYV.

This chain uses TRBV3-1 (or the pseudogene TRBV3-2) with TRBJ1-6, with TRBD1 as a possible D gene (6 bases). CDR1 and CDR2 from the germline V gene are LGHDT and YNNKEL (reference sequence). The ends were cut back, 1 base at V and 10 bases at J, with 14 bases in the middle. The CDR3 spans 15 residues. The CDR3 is CASSQGVRGGSPLHF. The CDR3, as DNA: TGTGCCAGCAGCCAAGGGGTCAGGGGAGGATCACCCCTCCACTTT.

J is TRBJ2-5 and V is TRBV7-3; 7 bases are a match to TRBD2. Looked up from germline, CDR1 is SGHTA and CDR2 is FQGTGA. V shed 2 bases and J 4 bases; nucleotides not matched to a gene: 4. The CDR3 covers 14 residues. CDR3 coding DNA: TGTGCCAGCAGCTTAGGGGTAGCGGGAGAGACCCAGTACTTC. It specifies CASSLGVAGETQYF.

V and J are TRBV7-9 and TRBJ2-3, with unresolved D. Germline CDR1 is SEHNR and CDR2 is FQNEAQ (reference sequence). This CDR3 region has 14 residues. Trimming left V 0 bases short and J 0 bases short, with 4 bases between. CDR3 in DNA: TGTGCCAGCAGCTTAGCCCTAAGCACAGATACGCAGTATTTT. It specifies CASSLALSTDTQYF.

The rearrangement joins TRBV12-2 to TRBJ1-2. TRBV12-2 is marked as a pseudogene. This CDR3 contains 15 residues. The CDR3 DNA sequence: TGTGCAAGTCGCTTAGCGAAGCCAGCTAACTATGGCTACACCTTC. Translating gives CASRLAKPANYGYTF.

DNA of the CDR3: TGCGCCAGCAGCCAGTCGGGGGCGCCCAATAATTCACCCCTCCACTTT. Residues: CASSQSGAPNNSPLHF. The chain employs TRBV5-1 and TRBJ1-6; TRBD1 is a possible D gene (6 bases). Trimming shortened V by 4 bases and J by 5 bases, and 16 bases separated the two germline ends. CDR1 and CDR2 (germline): SGHRS, YFSETQ. The CDR3 is 16 amino acids.

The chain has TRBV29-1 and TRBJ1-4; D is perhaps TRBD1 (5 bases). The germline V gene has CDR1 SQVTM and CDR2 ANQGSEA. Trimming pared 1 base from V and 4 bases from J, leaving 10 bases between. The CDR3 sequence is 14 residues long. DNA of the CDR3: TGCAGCGTTGAAGGCAGGGCTGGTAATGAAAAACTGTTTTTT. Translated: CSVEGRAGNEKLFF.

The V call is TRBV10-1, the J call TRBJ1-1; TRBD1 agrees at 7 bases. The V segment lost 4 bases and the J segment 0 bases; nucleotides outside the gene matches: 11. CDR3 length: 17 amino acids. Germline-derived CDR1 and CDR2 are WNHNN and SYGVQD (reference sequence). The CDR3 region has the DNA TGCGCCAGCAGTGCGACAGGGCATGATTTCATGAACACTGAAGCTTTCTTT. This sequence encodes CASSATGHDFMNTEAFF.

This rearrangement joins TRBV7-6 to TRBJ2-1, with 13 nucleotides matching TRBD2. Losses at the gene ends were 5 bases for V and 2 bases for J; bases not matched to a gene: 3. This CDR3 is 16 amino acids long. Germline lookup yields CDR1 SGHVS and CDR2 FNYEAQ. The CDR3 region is CASSATSGGAYNEQFF. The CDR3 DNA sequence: TGTGCCAGCAGCGCAACTAGCGGGGGGGCCTACAATGAGCAGTTCTTC.

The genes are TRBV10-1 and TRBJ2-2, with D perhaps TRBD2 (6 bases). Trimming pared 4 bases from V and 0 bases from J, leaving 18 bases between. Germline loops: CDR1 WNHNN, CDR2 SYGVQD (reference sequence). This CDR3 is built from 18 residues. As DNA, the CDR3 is TGCGCCAGCAGTGGAAAAAGTAGCGGTAGGCCGAACACCGGGGAGCTGTTTTTT. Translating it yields CASSGKSSGRPNTGELFF.

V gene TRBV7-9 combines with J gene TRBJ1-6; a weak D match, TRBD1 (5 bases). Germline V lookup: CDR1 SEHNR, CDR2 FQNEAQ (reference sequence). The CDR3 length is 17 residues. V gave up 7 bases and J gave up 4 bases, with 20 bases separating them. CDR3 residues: CASTSPSQGSYNSPLHF. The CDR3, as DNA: TGTGCCAGCACCTCCCCTTCGCAGGGATCATATAATTCACCCCTCCACTTT.

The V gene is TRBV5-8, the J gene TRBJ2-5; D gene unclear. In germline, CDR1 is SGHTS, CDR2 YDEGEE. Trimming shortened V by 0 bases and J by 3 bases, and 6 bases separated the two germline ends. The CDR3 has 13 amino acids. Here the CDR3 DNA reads TGTGCCAGCAGCTTGGAACGTAAAGAGACCCAGTACTTC. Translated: CASSLERKETQYF.

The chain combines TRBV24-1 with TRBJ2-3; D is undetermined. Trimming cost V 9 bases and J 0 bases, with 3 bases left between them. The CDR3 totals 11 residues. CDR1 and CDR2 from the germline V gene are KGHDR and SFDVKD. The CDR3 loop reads CATRSTDTQYF. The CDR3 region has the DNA TGTGCCACCCGAAGCACAGATACGCAGTATTTT.

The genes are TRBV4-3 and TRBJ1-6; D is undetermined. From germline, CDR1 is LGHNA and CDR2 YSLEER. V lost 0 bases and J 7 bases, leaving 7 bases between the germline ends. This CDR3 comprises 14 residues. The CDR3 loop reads CASSQDFGNSPLHF. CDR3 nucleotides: TGCGCCAGCAGCCAAGATTTCGGGAATTCACCCCTCCACTTT.

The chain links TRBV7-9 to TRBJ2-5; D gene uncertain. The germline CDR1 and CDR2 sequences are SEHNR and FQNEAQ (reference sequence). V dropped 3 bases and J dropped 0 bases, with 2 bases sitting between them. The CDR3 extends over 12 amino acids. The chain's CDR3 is CASSFNQETQYF. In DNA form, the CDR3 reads TGTGCCAGCAGCTTTAACCAAGAGACCCAGTACTTC.

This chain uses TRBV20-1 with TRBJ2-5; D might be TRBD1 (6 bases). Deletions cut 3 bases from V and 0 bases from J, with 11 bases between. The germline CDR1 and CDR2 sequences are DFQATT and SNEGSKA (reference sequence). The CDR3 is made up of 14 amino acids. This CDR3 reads CSASSGTNQETQYF. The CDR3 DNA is TGCAGTGCTAGTTCAGGGACAAACCAAGAGACCCAGTACTTC.

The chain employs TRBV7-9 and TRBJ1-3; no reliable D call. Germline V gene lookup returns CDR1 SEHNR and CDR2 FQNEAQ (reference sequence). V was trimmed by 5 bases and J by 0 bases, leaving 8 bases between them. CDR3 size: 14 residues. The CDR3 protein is CASSVSLSGNTIYF. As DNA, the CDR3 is TGTGCCAGCAGCGTATCTCTCTCTGGAAACACCATATATTTT.

The CDR3 spells CASSFWQGAEGYTF. The DNA for the CDR3 is TGTGCCAGCAGTTTCTGGCAGGGGGCGGAAGGCTACACCTTC. This chain joins TRBV28 and TRBJ1-2, with 8 positions matching TRBD1. There are 14 residues in the CDR3. The J segment lost 8 bases and the V segment lost 3 bases, leaving 8 bases of the junction unmatched. CDR1 MDHEN and CDR2 SYDVKM come from the germline V gene.

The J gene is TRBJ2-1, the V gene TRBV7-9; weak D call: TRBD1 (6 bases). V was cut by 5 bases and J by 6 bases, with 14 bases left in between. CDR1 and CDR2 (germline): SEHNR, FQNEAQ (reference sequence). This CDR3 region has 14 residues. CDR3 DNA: TGTGCCAGCAGCCTTACAGGGACGAGCAATGAGCAGTTCTTC. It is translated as CASSLTGTSNEQFF. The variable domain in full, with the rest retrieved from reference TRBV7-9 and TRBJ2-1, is DTGVSQNPRHKITKRGQNVTFRCDPISEHNRLYWYRQTLGQGPEFLTYFQNEAQLEKSRLLSDRFSAERPKGSFSTLEIQRTEQGDSAMYLCASSLTGTSNEQFFGPGTRLTVL.

CDR3 bases: TGTGCCAGCAGCTTAGGAACATCTCAAGAGACCCAGTACTTC. Translation gives CASSLGTSQETQYF. This chain uses TRBV7-6 with TRBJ2-5; D remains unclear. The CDR3 covers 14 residues. V was pared by 1 base and J by 2 bases, with 8 bases between. Germline V lookup: CDR1 SGHVS, CDR2 FNYEAQ.

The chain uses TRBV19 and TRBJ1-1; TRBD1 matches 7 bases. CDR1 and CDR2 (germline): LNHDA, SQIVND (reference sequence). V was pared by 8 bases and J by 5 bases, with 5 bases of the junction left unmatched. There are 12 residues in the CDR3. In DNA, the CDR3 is TGTGCCAGTTATAGACAGGGAACTGAAGCTTTCTTT. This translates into CASYRQGTEAFF.

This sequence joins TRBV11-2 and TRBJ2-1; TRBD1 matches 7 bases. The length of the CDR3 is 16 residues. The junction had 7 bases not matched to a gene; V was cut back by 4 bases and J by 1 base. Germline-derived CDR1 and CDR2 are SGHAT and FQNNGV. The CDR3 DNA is TGTGCCAGCAGCTCATCAGGGGGAAAGTCCTACAATGAGCAGTTCTTC. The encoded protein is CASSSSGGKSYNEQFF.

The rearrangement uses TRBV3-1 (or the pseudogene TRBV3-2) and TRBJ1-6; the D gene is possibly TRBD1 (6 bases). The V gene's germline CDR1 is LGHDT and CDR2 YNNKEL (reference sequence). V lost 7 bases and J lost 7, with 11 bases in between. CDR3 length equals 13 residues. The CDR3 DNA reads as TGTGCCAGCAATGGCAGGGGAAATTCACCCCTCCACTTT. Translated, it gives CASNGRGNSPLHF.